This TCR beta chain was captured in a study of T cell responses to AZD1222 COVID-19 vaccine. Second-dose timings of about 4 or about 12 weeks were pooled. The assay was immunoSEQ multiplex PCR, and TCRdb's table has in-frame clones only and misses some. This sample carries around 85,000 clones, about nine tenths of them seen once, and the ten largest clones take over 1.3%. V lost 5 bases to trimming and J lost 0 bases, with 8 bases between them. The CDR3 is 13 residues long. Per germline, CDR1 SGHRS and CDR2 YFSETQ. The chain links TRBV5-1 to TRBJ1-2; D not resolved. The material was peripheral blood, obtained 28 days after the second AZD1222 dose. The receptor was derived from an adult who received the AZD1222 COVID-19 vaccine. CDR3 residues: CASRGSTNYGYTF. CDR3 bases: TGCGCCAGCAGAGGCAGTACTAACTATGGCTACACCTTC.